The T cell receptor (beta chain) described here comes from a study of blood T cell repertoires in COVID-19. Background on the study: The analysed material was cDNA or gDNA that came from T cells, B-cell-depleted T cells, or PBMCs.

This CDR3 has 14 residues. Between the trimmed V and J ends, which lost 3 bases and 4 bases, there was a span of 11 bases. Germline-derived CDR1 and CDR2 are KGHDR and SFDVKD. This clone was counted a single time. Here immunoSEQ multiplex PCR was the method, and the copy in TCRdb shows in-frame clones only, minus some. The repertoire has around 270,000 clones, around 89% of them found once; the top ten carry approximately 4.6%. The V and J genes are TRBV24-1 and TRBJ1-1; no firm D call. Sequences were obtained from peripheral blood. The receptor was isolated from a man between 35 and 55 years old with acute or convalescent COVID-19. This chain's CDR3 is CATSDPARVTEAFF. In DNA form, the CDR3 reads TGTGCCACCAGTGATCCGGCGAGGGTCACTGAAGCTTTCTTT.